The subject of this entry is one T cell receptor (beta chain). The sample originates from a study of T cell changes during pregnancy in multiple sclerosis. Per the germline V gene, CDR1 is SGHNT and CDR2 is YENEEA. This CDR3 has 15 residues. V lost 4 bases, J lost 3 bases, and 15 bases lay in between. The repertoire was sequenced with immunoSEQ multiplex PCR; TCRdb's copy has only in-frame clones and lacks some. The sample contains 50,000 or so clones, roughly 92% of which appear only once. This specimen was CD4+ T cells from peripheral blood mononuclear cells, taken in the third trimester of pregnancy. The chain links TRBV11-3 to TRBJ1-2; D is ambiguous. The source is a female donor with multiple sclerosis, enrolled in a pregnancy study. CDR3 amino acids: CASSSIPGAYYGYTF. DNA for the CDR3: TGTGCCAGCAGCTCCATCCCTGGAGCGTACTATGGCTACACCTTC.